The 15 T cell receptor beta chains given below trace back to one sample, sequenced in a study of breast tumors, draining lymph nodes, adjacent tissues. One entry per CDR3 protein, called by TCRdb with MiXCR from the multiplex PCR reads. This sample has about 12,000 distinct CDR3 sequences, with roughly three quarters found just once. The sample comprised tumor-adjacent breast tissue. The receptors derive from a female donor with breast cancer. Some clones in this sample may be carry-over from other donors' samples.

CDR3 bases: TGTGCCAGCAGCGGCCCAGTTTCGGGACAGGGATGCAATCAGCCCCAGCATTTT. The encoded protein is CASSGPVSGQGCNQPQHF. The gene calls are TRBV9 and TRBJ1-5; 9 bases match TRBD1. Germline V lookup: CDR1 SGDLS, CDR2 YYNGEE. The CDR3 loop spans 18 amino acids. Trimming at V came to 3 bases and at J to 2 bases, leaving 12 bases not matched to a gene.

This clonotype appeared once. This is likely a read error, given that the CDR3 carries no conserved phenylalanine or tryptophan at its end. The chain carries TRBV18 and TRBJ1-6; D not certain. The V end was cut by 5 bases, the J end by 6 bases, with 11 bases between. This CDR3 comprises 14 residues. Germline V gives CDR1 KGHSH, CDR2 LQKENI. In DNA form, the CDR3 reads TGTGCCAGCTCAACCGATGATAGTAATTCACCCCTCCACCTT. Protein: CASSTDDSNSPLHL.

This clonotype has a single count. This chain connects TRBV14 to TRBJ2-7, with D possibly called TRBD1 or TRBD2 (5 bases each). Trimming removed 3 bases from V and 6 bases from J, with 15 bases in between. The CDR3 spans 14 residues. Germline loops: CDR1 SGHDN, CDR2 FVKESK. CDR3 in amino acids: CASSHRAPGGEQYF. CDR3 coding DNA: TGTGCCAGCAGCCACAGGGCCCCTGGGGGCGAGCAGTACTTC. The full variable domain, its missing parts supplied by reference TRBV14 and TRBJ2-7, is EAGVTQFPSHSVIEKGQTVTLRCDPISGHDNLYWYRRVMGKEIKFLLHFVKESKQDESGMPNNRFLAERTGGTYSTLKVQPAELEDSGVYFCASSHRAPGGEQYFGPGTRLTVT.

This clonotype was observed once. The chain recombines TRBV20-1 with TRBJ2-7; 10 bases map to TRBD1. Germline V lookup: CDR1 DFQATT, CDR2 SNEGSKA (reference sequence). The CDR3 is 13 amino acids. V lost 5 bases and J lost 3; bases outside the gene matches: 4. The CDR3 nucleotides read TGCAGTGCTTTCCGGGACAGGGGCTACGAGCAGTACTTC. Translation gives CSAFRDRGYEQYF.

This clonotype was recorded at least ten times. This chain links TRBV5-1 with TRBJ2-5, with 9 bases fitting TRBD2. Unmatched junction bases numbered 7, after V lost 5 bases and J lost 5 bases. This CDR3 has 14 amino acids. Germline loops: CDR1 SGHRS, CDR2 YFSETQ. The CDR3 DNA is TGCGCCAGCAGGGAGACTAGCGGAGGGGAGACCCAGTACTTC. Protein: CASRETSGGETQYF.

The CDR3 spells CASSLGTAGDTQYF. The CDR3 DNA reads TGTGCCAGCAGCCTCGGGACAGCCGGAGATACGCAGTATTTT. V and J are TRBV7-9 and TRBJ2-3; 7 bases agree with TRBD1. Per germline, CDR1 SEHNR and CDR2 FQNEAQ (reference sequence). This CDR3 has 14 residues. The trim removed 5 bases at V and 5 bases at J, leaving 7 bases unmatched.

The gene calls are TRBV12-3 or TRBV12-4 and TRBJ2-5; D might be TRBD1 (8 bases). This CDR3 spans 15 amino acids. Trimming removed 2 bases from V and 7 bases from J, with 17 bases in between. The CDR3 loop reads CASSLIQGGSGTQYF. In DNA form, the CDR3 reads TGTGCCAGCAGTTTAATACAGGGGGGGAGTGGGACCCAGTACTTC.

This chain connects TRBV3-1 to TRBJ2-1; D possibly matches TRBD1 or TRBD2 (6 bases each). Germline-derived CDR1 and CDR2 are LGHDT and YNNKEL (reference sequence). CDR3 size: 14 residues. The V end was cut by 1 base, the J end by 9 bases, with 13 bases between. CDR3 sequence reads: CASSQGGREGEQFF. In nucleotides, the CDR3 is TGTGCCAGCAGCCAAGGGGGGCGGGAAGGTGAGCAGTTCTTC.

V usage is TRBV12-3 or TRBV12-4 and J usage is TRBJ1-4, with 9 bases matching TRBD1. CDR3 length: 14 amino acids. The J segment lost 7 bases and the V segment lost 5 bases, leaving 5 bases of the junction unmatched. Written as DNA, the CDR3 is TGTGCCAGCAGTCGGGACAGGGCGACTGAAAAACTGTTTTTT. Residues: CASSRDRATEKLFF.

The sample holds one count of this clonotype. The rearrangement links TRBV20-1 to TRBJ1-3; D gene ambiguous. V lost 1 base and J lost 3, with 10 bases in between. This CDR3 comprises 14 residues. CDR1 is DFQATT, CDR2 SNEGSKA, per germline (reference sequence). The CDR3 protein is CSARGATVGNTIYF. In nucleotides, the CDR3 is TGCAGTGCTAGAGGGGCGACCGTTGGAAACACCATATATTTT.

V usage is TRBV25-1 and J usage is TRBJ1-2; D remains unclear. The length of the CDR3 is 18 residues. The V gene's germline CDR1 is MGHDK and CDR2 SYGVNS. With 1 base removed from V and 1 base from J, the gap between germline ends came to 19 bases. In DNA, the CDR3 is TGTGCCAGCAGTGAATTCCTTGGCTCCGGTGGCGGTAACTATGGCTACACCTTC. It yields the protein CASSEFLGSGGGNYGYTF.

The chain couples TRBV11-2 to TRBJ2-7; D gene unclear. The CDR3 contains 13 residues. V lost 2 bases, J lost 2 bases, and 7 bases lay in between. Germline-derived CDR1 and CDR2 are SGHAT and FQNNGV. The CDR3 region is CASSLFGAYEQYF. CDR3 bases: TGTGCCAGCAGCTTATTTGGAGCCTACGAGCAGTACTTC.

The chain couples TRBV10-3 to TRBJ2-1; D possibly matches TRBD1 or TRBD2 (5 bases each). Trimming took off 6 bases at V and 9 bases at J, with 15 bases between the two ends. In germline, CDR1 is ENHRY, CDR2 SYGVKD. The CDR3 is 13 residues long. This CDR3 is CAIRKGLASEQFF. In nucleotides, the CDR3 is TGTGCCATCAGGAAGGGGCTAGCTAGTGAGCAGTTCTTC.

This clonotype was seen repeatedly, ten times or more. The genes are TRBV7-8 and TRBJ1-5; 7 bases map to TRBD1. CDR3 length: 15 amino acids. V was clipped by 5 bases and J by 3 bases; unmatched bases: 7. Germline-derived CDR1 and CDR2 are SGHVS and FQNEAQ. The DNA for the CDR3 is TGTGCCAGCAGCAAAGCGACAGGGTACAATCAGCCCCAGCATTTT. It is translated as CASSKATGYNQPQHF.

V is TRBV30 and J is TRBJ1-2, with D perhaps TRBD1 (6 bases). V lost 7 bases, J lost 4 bases, and 16 bases lay in between. CDR3 length: 13 amino acids. Germline CDR1 and CDR2: GTSNPN and SVGIG (reference sequence). The CDR3 bases are TGTGCCTCCACAGGGATTTTAGGCTATGGCTACACCTTC. Amino acids: CASTGILGYGYTF.